The entry that follows covers one TCR beta chain sequence. The target of this receptor is not known. No much larger clone is present one base from it, and per-base qualities are unavailable. V is cut back by 4 bases and J by 3 bases, with 2 bases in the junction unmatched. Taken from the germline V gene (reference sequence), the CDR1 and CDR2 loops are SEHNR and FQNEAQ. The CDR3 holds 13 amino acids from the cysteine to the phenylalanine. The CDR3 DNA has 39 bases and is translated from base 1. This specimen comes from a study of blood T cell repertoires in COVID-19 (dated by TCRdb to the early 2020s). About the study as a whole: Samples from collaborators originated in the United States, Italy and Spain and spanned both the acute and convalescent phases of COVID-19. Where available, HLA class I and class II types were taken from metadata supplied by the sample provider and were not determined by assay-based typing. The prospective study material was composed of cDNA or gDNA derived from T cells, B-cell-depleted T cells, or PBMCs. The dataset comprised deeply sampled blood TCRbeta repertoires from subjects exposed to, actively infected with, or recovered from COVID-19. The samples were drawn from two sources: the first 160 participants of the ongoing ImmuneRACE study, and 1,254 subjects contributed by 6 global collaborators. Sample metadata almost always included a de-identified subject ID, COVID-19 status, age in years and sex. A freely available public database, intended as a resource for researchers studying the immune response to SARS-CoV-2, is where the repertoires were released.

The immunoSEQ Assay, a bias-controlled multiplex PCR, was used to amplify TCRbeta CDR3 regions from genomic DNA. The original pipeline was this. The number of nucleated cells in each sample was estimated from the amplification of reference gene primers within the assay. To quantify the absolute abundance of each unique TCRbeta CDR3 rearrangement, sequence reads were collapsed and filtered. For each sample, productive Simpson clonality was calculated as the square root of Simpson's diversity index across productive rearrangements. Here the immuneACCESS table is served through TCRdb, limited to in-frame sequences with V and J called. Missing clones are a known gap in these copies; in checked studies unresolved V genes cover under half, and the rest lacks a known reason. The V and J calls and clone size come from that table; D and trimming were worked out from the DNA. The sample table records some 160,000 clones; roughly 80% of these occur just once. The biggest ten clones account for approximately 3.6% of the sample.

Paper-wide results and their limitations: How much clinical and demographic metadata was included differed by source and by participant, and the metadata was provided uncurated.

In the prospective study, participants were roughly 18 to 89 years old, resided in about two dozen geographic areas of the United States, and were enrolled through a virtual design. In the prospective study, participants were assigned to cohorts based on the clinical history participants reported in a screening survey and a study questionnaire. Recovered participants in ImmuneRACE Cohort 3 were defined as having two consecutive negative NP/OP PCR tests, clearance from a healthcare professional, or resolution of symptoms. Mobile phlebotomists in the prospective study collected whole blood, serum and a nasopharyngeal or oropharyngeal swab from every participant. Over an approximately 2-month period, participants in the prospective study had the option of providing additional blood draws and questionnaires. Before DNA extraction, blood samples from the prospective study were shipped at room temperature or frozen.

Sample: PBMCs or T cells enriched from blood (not recorded which). This TCR came from a woman aged 55-69 years who had recovered from COVID-19. The chain uses TRBV7-9 and TRBJ2-5; TRBD1 aligns with 7 central bases. The DNA reads TGTGCCAGCAGCTCCGACAGGGAAGAGACCCAGTACTTC. Translated, this is CASSSDREETQYF.